This is a list of T cell receptor beta chains from one sample in a study of blood T cells in healthy people across ages. TCRdb recomputed calls from the 5' RACE reads with MiXCR, one row per CDR3 protein. The sample lists 550,000 to 750,000 distinct CDR3 sequences, about 21% occurring once. Material for sequencing was blood. These receptors were collected from a man aged 65 to 79 in good health. Both conserved end residues are part of each CDR3.

v_gene: TRBV9
CDR3aa: CASSETGLADTQYF

v_gene: TRBV6-5
CDR3aa: CASRHSGATGELFF

v_gene: TRBV20-1
CDR3aa: CSARDALAEVAETQYF

v_gene: TRBV25-1
CDR3aa: CASSAVTTLSNEQFF

v_gene: TRBV25-1
CDR3aa: CASSGDYTDTQYF

v_gene: TRBV2
CDR3aa: CASSEALFYEQYF

v_gene: TRBV28
CDR3aa: CASSPVQRGGYTF

v_gene: TRBV2
CDR3aa: CASSDHSGRPSNTGELFF

v_gene: TRBV7-9
CDR3aa: CASVSSGANVLTF

v_gene: TRBV6-2/TRBV6-3
CDR3aa: CASSREEFYEQHF

v_gene: TRBV6-1
CDR3aa: CASSDSDYRERYNSPLHF

v_gene: TRBV7-2
CDR3aa: CASSLALERGHETQYF

v_gene: TRBV6-5
CDR3aa: CASTTPGLSDTQYF

v_gene: TRBV14
CDR3aa: CASSRMDGINEKLFF

v_gene: TRBV5-6
CDR3aa: CASSNLGGAEETQYF

v_gene: TRBV25-1
CDR3aa: CASSEAEPSKAFF

v_gene: TRBV12-3/TRBV12-4
CDR3aa: CASSFPRQGVRETQYF

v_gene: TRBV11-3
CDR3aa: CASSGTGELFF

v_gene: TRBV7-9
CDR3aa: CASSLQRTATYEQYF

v_gene: TRBV6-5
CDR3aa: CASGRRDEQFF